The rows below give T cell receptor beta chains drawn from one sample of a study of cytomegalovirus exposure and HLA in healthy donors. Sequencing used immunoSEQ multiplex PCR; TCRdb keeps in-frame clones, though not all of them. The sample includes 40,000 or so clones, over 65% seen only once; the top ten take roughly 18%. Specimen: PBMCs. Receptors originate from a man aged 45-65 years in good health and CMV-seropositive. Both conserved end residues are part of each CDR3. D genes are given only for firm matches. The size field is filled for only some rows; it gives once, few, many or a size class.

clone_size	d_call	j_call	v_call	cdr3_nt	cdr3_aa
once	TRBD2	TRBJ2-3	TRBV7-2	TGTGCCAGCAGCTTACTAGCGGGCCCCACAGATACGCAGTATTTT	CASSLLAGPTDTQYF
.	TRBD1	TRBJ1-4	TRBV4-1	TGCGCCAGCAGCCAAGCCGGGACAGGGAATGAAAAACTGTTTTTT	CASSQAGTGNEKLFF
.	.	TRBJ2-3	TRBV27	TGTGCCAGCAGTTCATACCTCCAGGGTGATACGCAGTATTTT	CASSSYLQGDTQYF
few	TRBD2	TRBJ2-7	TRBV6-6	TGTGCCAGCAGCCCCGGGGTAGCGGGGCGGGAGCAGTACTTC	CASSPGVAGREQYF
.	TRBD2	TRBJ2-5	TRBV29-1	TGCAGCGGGGTGACTAGCTCAGAGACCCAGTACTTC	CSGVTSSETQYF
.	TRBD1	TRBJ1-2	TRBV7-9	TGTGCCAGTGAGGGACAGGGGGAAAGTGGCTACACCTTC	CASEGQGESGYTF
.	.	TRBJ1-5	TRBV18	TGTGCCAGCTCAATACAGGGAATCAATCAGCCCCAGCATTTT	CASSIQGINQPQHF
.	.	TRBJ1-2	TRBV6-6	TGTGCCAGCAGTCCCGCCGGGGGGGCAAGTGTCTATGGCTACACCTTC	CASSPAGGASVYGYTF
once	.	TRBJ1-2	TRBV27	TGTGCCAGCAGGTCCCAGGGGAACTATGGCTACACCTTC	CASRSQGNYGYTF
.	.	TRBJ2-3	TRBV11-3	TGTGCCAGCAGCCCGACTTCGCCGGATACGCAGTATTTT	CASSPTSPDTQYF
.	TRBD1	TRBJ1-1	TRBV10-3	TGTGCCATCAGTCCGGCACAGGGGCGCACTGAAGCTTTCTTT	CAISPAQGRTEAFF
.	.	TRBJ1-1	TRBV9	TGTGCCAGCAGCGTAGGGACAGCTGAAGCTTTCTTT	CASSVGTAEAFF
.	.	TRBJ1-2	TRBV19	TGTGCCAGTAGTATAGACCCCAGCTATGGCTACACCTTC	CASSIDPSYGYTF
.	TRBD2	TRBJ2-7	TRBV4-1	TGCGCCAGCAGCCTCCCCCGGGCTAGCGGGGAGTCTTACGAGCAGTACTTC	CASSLPRASGESYEQYF
.	TRBD1	TRBJ1-5	TRBV30	TGTGCCTGGGAAAAAAACAGGGGCCGCAATCAGCCCCAGCATTTT	CAWEKNRGRNQPQHF
many	.	TRBJ1-1	TRBV5-8	TGTGCCAGCAGCCATCGGACTTACACTGAAGCTTTCTTT	CASSHRTYTEAFF
.	TRBD1	TRBJ1-6	TRBV30	TGTGCCTGGAGTGGCGGGACAGGGGGTGGGGCACCCCTCCACTTT	CAWSGGTGGGAPLHF
medium-sized	TRBD1	TRBJ1-4	TRBV19	TGTGCCAGTAGTATGGGTACAGGGGGCCGTGAAAAACTGTTTTTT	CASSMGTGGREKLFF
.	.	TRBJ2-1	TRBV25-1	TGTGCCACCCACCTCGAGGGAGGACCCTACAATGAGCAGTTCTTC	CATHLEGGPYNEQFF
few	TRBD2	TRBJ2-1	TRBV5-1	TGCGCCAGCAGCTTGGCCAGCGGGGGGGTGGGTGAGCAGTTCTTC	CASSLASGGVGEQFF
.	.	TRBJ1-2	TRBV10-3	TGTGCCATCAGTGAGTCTCCAGACTATGGCTACACCTTC	CAISESPDYGYTF
.	TRBD2	TRBJ2-7	TRBV5-4	TGTGCCAGCAGCTCGGGGGGGCGGACCTACGAGCAGTACTTC	CASSSGGRTYEQYF
.	.	TRBJ1-5	TRBV6-6	TGTGCCAGCAGCTGGACAAATAGCAATCAGCCCCAGCATTTT	CASSWTNSNQPQHF
many	.	TRBJ2-3	TRBV4-3	TGCGCCAGCAGCCAATTCGTCAGCACAGATACGCAGTATTTT	CASSQFVSTDTQYF
medium-sized	.	TRBJ1-6	TRBV5-1	TGCGCCAGCAGCTTGGAAGGGGAGGTTTCACCCCTCCACTTT	CASSLEGEVSPLHF
few	.	TRBJ2-7	TRBV5-6	TGTGCCAGCAGCTTGTCCCTTCACGAGCAGTACTTC	CASSLSLHEQYF
few	TRBD1	TRBJ2-7	TRBV6-5	TGTGCCAGCAGTGGGGGACAGGGCTCCTACGAGCAGTACTTC	CASSGGQGSYEQYF